The clone carrying this TCR beta chain was detected only once. The data derive from a study of blood T cell repertoires in COVID-19. Study details: From the United States, Italy and Spain came samples of acute and convalescent COVID-19.

Per the original methods: Reference gene primer amplification gave estimated nucleated cell counts. The protocol was immunoSEQ multiplex PCR, while the TCRdb copy is restricted to in-frame clones and leaves out a portion. That table is the source of V, J and clone size, and D and trimming were worked out from the DNA. The data show 80,000 to 100,000 clones, about 81% seen once. The germline V gene has CDR1 MDHEN and CDR2 SYDVKM. The CDR3 totals 14 residues. V lost 5 bases and J lost 10; bases outside the gene matches: 9. The sequencing sample was made of peripheral blood. This receptor was taken from a man between 65 and 79 years old with acute or convalescent COVID-19. The genes are TRBV28 and TRBJ1-4, with 8 bases lining up with TRBD1. The CDR3 here is CASSPTGGRGKLFF. The CDR3 nucleotides read TGTGCCAGCAGTCCCACAGGGGGGCGAGGAAAACTGTTTTTT.